Listed below are T cell receptor beta chains from one sample, sequenced in a study of T cell changes during pregnancy in multiple sclerosis. Some clones are missing from TCRdb's copy, which holds only in-frame ones; the method was immunoSEQ multiplex PCR. The table has some 73,000 clones, 85% to 95% seen once. The sample consisted of peripheral blood, taken in the third trimester of pregnancy. The receptors were sampled from a female donor in good health, enrolled as a control in a pregnancy study. Each CDR3 is given with its conserved first and last residue. The D gene is left open where the match is weak. Expanded clones get a size class; other rows say once, few or many, or leave the size out.

j_call | clone_size | v_call | d_call | cdr3_nt | cdr3_aa
TRBJ2-5 | NA | TRBV7-7 | TRBD2 | TGTGCTAGCAGCTTAGACCCCTCCGGGGGGTTAGAGACCCAGTACTTC | CASSLDPSGGLETQYF
TRBJ2-5 | NA | TRBV28 | NA | TGTGCCAGCAGTTCCCCATGGGGCAACCAAGAGACCCAGTACTTC | CASSSPWGNQETQYF
TRBJ2-1 | NA | TRBV6-1 | NA | TGTGCCAGCAGTGGCGTGGGACTTCTTAATGAGCAGTTCTTC | CASSGVGLLNEQFF
TRBJ1-6 | NA | TRBV28 | NA | TGTGCCAGCTCAGTGCCGGGGCCCCTCCACTTT | CASSVPGPLHF
TRBJ1-6 | NA | TRBV30 | NA | TGTGCCTGGAGTGTAAGCGGGGGCGCGGGAGGTTCACCCCTCCACTTT | CAWSVSGGAGGSPLHF
TRBJ2-2 | NA | TRBV6-4 | NA | TGTGCCAGCAGTGAGACGGGGGACACCGGGGAGCTGTTTTTT | CASSETGDTGELFF
TRBJ2-7 | NA | TRBV9 | NA | TGTGCCAGCAGCGTAGATATTAGCAGCTACGAGCAGTACTTC | CASSVDISSYEQYF
TRBJ2-1 | NA | TRBV29-1 | TRBD2 | TGCAGCGTTGATTTGACACTAGCGGGGAAGTACAATGAGCAGTTCTTC | CSVDLTLAGKYNEQFF
TRBJ1-2 | once | TRBV7-2 | TRBD1 | TGTGCCAGCAGCATGGGGACAGCTAACTATGGCTACACCTTC | CASSMGTANYGYTF
TRBJ1-6 | NA | TRBV5-4 | NA | TGTGCCAGCAGCTTGGAGGGAGGGGATAATTCACCCCTCCACTTT | CASSLEGGDNSPLHF
TRBJ2-1 | NA | TRBV5-1 | TRBD2 | TGCGCCAGCAGCTTGACTAGCGGGGGGAATGAGCAGTTCTTC | CASSLTSGGNEQFF
TRBJ2-3 | once | TRBV9 | NA | TGTGCCAGCAGCGTAGGTGGTAGCGGCACAGATACGCAGTATTTT | CASSVGGSGTDTQYF
TRBJ2-7 | NA | TRBV7-9 | NA | TGTGCCAGCAGCCGGACAACCTACGAGCAGTACTTC | CASSRTTYEQYF
TRBJ1-1 | NA | TRBV5-6 | TRBD1 | TGTGCCAGCAGCTTCGGACAGGGTCTGGCTGAAGCTTTCTTT | CASSFGQGLAEAFF
TRBJ1-1 | NA | TRBV27 | NA | TGTGCCAGCAGTTTATTATGGGAGGGCCCTGAAGCTTTCTTT | CASSLLWEGPEAFF
TRBJ2-3 | NA | TRBV7-2 | TRBD1 | TGTGCCAGCAGCCCCCGGACAGGGAGCACAGATACGCAGTATTTT | CASSPRTGSTDTQYF
TRBJ1-3 | NA | TRBV7-2 | NA | TGTGCCAGCAGCCCCGGGACAACTTCTGGAAACACCATATATTTT | CASSPGTTSGNTIYF
TRBJ1-5 | NA | TRBV28 | NA | TGTGCCGGCCAAGCAAGGGGTCAGGGCAATCAGCCCCAGCATTTT | CAGQARGQGNQPQHF
TRBJ2-1 | NA | TRBV6-1 | NA | TGTGCCAGCAGTGTTACAGCAGATGAGCAGTTCTTC | CASSVTADEQFF
TRBJ2-3 | NA | TRBV6-4 | TRBD2 | TGTGCCAGCAGTAAGTTCGGACTAGTCTTGGGCACAGATACGCAGTATTTT | CASSKFGLVLGTDTQYF
TRBJ1-1 | NA | TRBV27 | NA | TGTGCCAGCAGTTTAATGGTGACTACTGAAGCTTTCTTT | CASSLMVTTEAFF
TRBJ2-3 | NA | TRBV28 | NA | TGTGCCAGCAGTTTCCTACCAGGTCGCACAGATACGCAGTATTTT | CASSFLPGRTDTQYF
TRBJ1-2 | NA | TRBV28 | NA | TGTGCCAGCAGTCCCCAAGGGGCGCTTGGCTACACCTTC | CASSPQGALGYTF
TRBJ2-7 | NA | TRBV4-1 | TRBD2 | TGCGCCAGCAGCCAAGGGGGGCTAGCGGGCCACGAGCAGTACTTC | CASSQGGLAGHEQYF
TRBJ1-5 | NA | TRBV18 | NA | TGTGCCAGCTCACCCGGACAGAATAATCAGCCCCAGCATTTT | CASSPGQNNQPQHF
TRBJ1-2 | NA | TRBV4-2 | NA | TGTGCCAGCAGCCAAGAACGGGGAATCTATGGCTACACCTTC | CASSQERGIYGYTF
TRBJ2-1 | NA | TRBV5-1 | NA | TGCGCCAGCAGCTTGGGGAGGGACTACAATGAGCAGTTCTTC | CASSLGRDYNEQFF
TRBJ2-2 | NA | TRBV9 | TRBD2 | TGTGCCAGCAGCCCGGGCGGGGGGCTCACCGGGGAGCTGTTTTTT | CASSPGGGLTGELFF
TRBJ2-3 | NA | TRBV18 | TRBD2 | TGTGCCAGCTCACCCTGGACTAGCGGGGGGCGAAATACGCAGTATTTT | CASSPWTSGGRNTQYF
TRBJ1-1 | NA | TRBV19 | NA | TGTGCCAGTAGTATAGTGGGGACAAAGAACACTGAAGCTTTCTTT | CASSIVGTKNTEAFF
TRBJ2-2 | few | TRBV4-2 | TRBD1 | TGTGCCAGCAGCCTAGGACAGGGGGACTCCGGGGAGCTGTTTTTT | CASSLGQGDSGELFF
TRBJ1-1 | few | TRBV21-1 | NA | TGTGCCAGCAGCTTACCGGGACAGGTGACCACTGAAGCTTTCTTT | CASSLPGQVTTEAFF
TRBJ2-7 | once | TRBV29-1 | NA | TGCAGCGTTGGCAGGGGATACGAGCAGTACTTC | CSVGRGYEQYF
TRBJ1-6 | NA | TRBV19 | NA | TGTGCCAGTAGTTCTTTCAGTTCACCCCTCCACTTT | CASSSFSSPLHF
TRBJ2-7 | NA | TRBV27 | TRBD1 | TGTGCCAGCAGGAGGGACAGTTATGACCACGAGCAGTACTTC | CASRRDSYDHEQYF
TRBJ1-5 | NA | TRBV11-2 | NA | TGTGCCAGCAGCTTGGACAGCCGTTTTCAGCCCCAGCATTTT | CASSLDSRFQPQHF
TRBJ1-5 | NA | TRBV9 | TRBD1 | TGTGCCAGCAGCGGTACAGGGGGCAACCAGCCCCAGCATTTT | CASSGTGGNQPQHF
TRBJ2-1 | NA | TRBV9 | NA | TGTGCCAGCAGCGTAGGGCGGGCCGGGGGTTATGAGCAGTTCTTC | CASSVGRAGGYEQFF
TRBJ1-1 | NA | TRBV4-1 | TRBD1 | TGCGCCAGCAGCCAAGCGGGACAGCTAAACACTGAAGCTTTCTTT | CASSQAGQLNTEAFF
TRBJ1-4 | NA | TRBV7-2 | TRBD1 | TGTGCCAGCAAGGACAGGGGGCGTGAAAAACTGTTTTTT | CASKDRGREKLFF
TRBJ2-7 | NA | TRBV27 | TRBD2 | TGTGCCAGCAGTTTACAGCGGGGGGGCCGTGCCGAGCAGTACTTC | CASSLQRGGRAEQYF
TRBJ1-6 | NA | TRBV7-8 | TRBD1 | TGTGCCAGCAGCCGAGTGCAGGGGGATTCACCCCTCCACTTT | CASSRVQGDSPLHF
TRBJ2-5 | NA | TRBV5-1 | TRBD1 | TGCGCCAGCAGCCAGGGACAGCTCTCCAAAGAGACCCAGTACTTC | CASSQGQLSKETQYF
TRBJ1-2 | once | TRBV18 | NA | TGTGCCAGCTCACCACCGGGGCTGGGAAGATCAAACTATGGCTACACCTTC | CASSPPGLGRSNYGYTF
TRBJ2-1 | NA | TRBV4-2 | TRBD1 | TGTGCCAGCAGCCAAGCATGGGGGGGACAGGGGAACAATGAGCAGTTCTTC | CASSQAWGGQGNNEQFF
TRBJ2-7 | NA | TRBV9 | NA | TGTGCCAGCAGCCAACTTGCTGGCGGGGACTACGAGCAGTACTTC | CASSQLAGGDYEQYF
TRBJ2-5 | NA | TRBV7-9 | NA | TGTGCCAGCAGCTCGACTAGTCTACGGTACCAAGAGACCCAGTACTTC | CASSSTSLRYQETQYF
TRBJ2-2 | NA | TRBV2 | NA | TGTGCCAGCAGTGAAGTTCAGGTTCCCCCTTTTCGGGGGGAGCTGTTTTTT | CASSEVQVPPFRGELFF
TRBJ2-7 | NA | TRBV10-1 | NA | TGCGCCAGCAGTGGGACAGCGACCTACGAGCAGTACTTC | CASSGTATYEQYF
TRBJ1-6 | few | TRBV6-6 | TRBD1 | TGTGCCAGCAGCCTAAGGGAGGACAGGAAAATTTTT | CASSLREDRKIF
TRBJ2-1 | NA | TRBV5-4 | TRBD2 | TGTGCCAGCACACCGCGACCCCTCGGACTAGCGGGAGATGAGCAGTTCTTC | CASTPRPLGLAGDEQFF
TRBJ2-7 | NA | TRBV10-1 | NA | TGCGCCAGGGAGGACAGAAGCTACGAGCAGTACTTC | CAREDRSYEQYF
TRBJ2-3 | NA | TRBV7-8 | NA | TGTGCCAGCAGCTTAGCGGGAGAGGCAGATACGCAGTATTTT | CASSLAGEADTQYF
TRBJ2-7 | NA | TRBV2 | TRBD2 | TGTGCCAGCAGTGTGGGGACTAGCGCGGGAGTTGCCTTC | CASSVGTSAGVAF
TRBJ2-5 | NA | TRBV13 | TRBD2 | TGTGCCAGCAGCATTCTTGGACTAGCGGGAGAGACCCAGTACTTC | CASSILGLAGETQYF
TRBJ2-3 | NA | TRBV2 | TRBD2 | TGTGCCAGCACAAGGGAGGGCCGCACAGATACGCAGTATTTT | CASTREGRTDTQYF